Detailed here is one TCR beta chain. Antigen: not known. Positive CCR7 selection of CD45RO-negative cells yielded the naive CD8 cells, and terminally differentiated effector memory CD45RA+ cells were excluded. Participating donors were healthy, HIV-negative adults free of recent acute infections or vaccinations. These data belong to a study of shared clonotypes between healthy human individuals. Study findings and constraints: Clonotype sharing among donors likely depends on sequencing depth.

V trimming: 1 base; J trimming: 3 bases; junction bases outside the gene matches: 4. CDR1 and CDR2 from the germline V gene are LNHDA and SQIVND (reference sequence). The CDR3 covers 17 residues. The data were produced by immunoSEQ multiplex PCR, yet TCRdb's version contains in-frame clones alone and is incomplete. The data hold millions of clones, with roughly 91% observed a single time. Material for sequencing was naive CD8+ T cells from PBMCs. This chain joins TRBV19 and TRBJ2-2; TRBD2 matches 11 bases. The TCR originated in a young man in good health. Some clones in this sample may be carry-over from other donors' samples. The CDR3 DNA sequence: TGTGCCAGTAGTATAGGGTTGGGACTAGCGGACACCGGGGAGCTGTTTTTT. This encodes CASSIGLGLADTGELFF.